Given below is one T cell receptor (beta chain) in context. These data come from a study of blood T cell repertoires in COVID-19. Study overall: Italy, Spain and the United States were the sources of the convalescent and acute COVID-19 samples. Sources were T cells, B-cell-depleted T cells, or PBMCs; the material itself was cDNA or gDNA.

Authors' analysis steps: Amplification from reference gene primers served as the basis for estimated nucleated cell counts. The data were produced by immunoSEQ multiplex PCR, yet TCRdb's version contains in-frame clones alone and is incomplete. The V and J calls and the clone size are those of that table, but D and trimming were determined from the DNA. The sample carries about 160,000 clones, roughly 80% recorded once. Sequencing was performed on peripheral blood. The receptor's source is a man between 65 and 85 years old with acute or convalescent COVID-19.

The CDR3 sequence is CASSGDRGTKNIQYF. CDR3 in DNA: TGCGCCAGCAGTGGGGACAGGGGAACCAAAAACATTCAGTACTTC. The genes are TRBV10-1 and TRBJ2-4, with 10 positions matching TRBD1. Germline loops: CDR1 WNHNN, CDR2 SYGVQD (reference sequence). The CDR3 is 15 residues long. The V segment lost 4 bases and the J segment 2 bases; nucleotides outside the gene matches: 2.